Presented here are 14 T cell receptor beta chains from one specimen sequenced in a study of T cells in Graves' hyperthyroidism and ophthalmopathy. RNA transcripts provided the source from which TCR beta CDR3 regions were amplified. A first-round RT-PCR of the TCR CDR3 used the HTBI primer set. TCRdb re-derived calls from the multiplex PCR reads in MiXCR, one entry per CDR3 protein. The table has about 640,000 distinct CDR3 sequences, about a fifth seen once. The sample was blood. These receptors were collected from a man aged 30 to 39 with Graves' ophthalmopathy.

This clonotype was observed at least ten times. V and J are TRBV6-1 and TRBJ2-5; D possibly corresponds to TRBD1 (6 bases). This CDR3 has 14 amino acids. CDR1 and CDR2 (germline): MNHNS, SASEGT. V lost 8 bases, J lost 2 bases, and 15 bases lay in between. The CDR3 region is CASRLYREQETQYF. In nucleotides, the CDR3 is TGTGCCAGCCGATTGTACAGGGAGCAAGAGACCCAGTACTTC.

The rearrangement joins TRBV9 to TRBJ1-4; TRBD1 matches 7 bases. The CDR3 contains 15 residues. V was clipped by 0 bases and J by 7 bases; unmatched bases: 6. The germline CDR1 and CDR2 sequences are SGDLS and YYNGEE. CDR3 region: CASSVGSGGFEKLFF. CDR3 nucleotide sequence: TGTGCCAGCAGCGTAGGTTCAGGGGGATTTGAAAAACTGTTTTTT.

The genes are TRBV9 and TRBJ1-1; D remains ambiguous. V lost 3 bases to trimming and J lost 3 bases, with 12 bases between them. The CDR3 has 14 residues. CDR1 is SGDLS and CDR2 is YYNGEE in the germline V gene. In DNA form, the CDR3 reads TGTGCCAGCAGCGGAAACAGCGGTTACACTGAAGCTTTCTTT. This gives the protein CASSGNSGYTEAFF. The full variable domain, completed using reference TRBV9 and TRBJ1-1, is DSGVTQTPKHLITATGQRVTLRCSPRSGDLSVYWYQQSLDQGLQFLIQYYNGEERAKGNILERFSAQQFPDLHSELNLSSLELGDSALYFCASSGNSGYTEAFFGQGTRLTVV.

In its sample, this clonotype was seen many times. The genes are TRBV27 and TRBJ2-5; TRBD1 agrees at 7 bases. V trimming: 2 bases; J trimming: 0 bases; junction bases outside the gene matches: 12. CDR3 length equals 18 residues. The V gene's germline CDR1 is MNHEY and CDR2 SMNVEV (reference sequence). CDR3 in amino acids: CASSLTALGTANQETQYF. The CDR3 DNA reads TGTGCCAGCAGTTTAACTGCCCTAGGGACAGCCAACCAAGAGACCCAGTACTTC.

This clonotype was recorded at least ten times. This chain connects TRBV28 to TRBJ1-2; tentatively, D is TRBD1 (5 bases). V lost 3 bases and J lost 3, with 5 bases in between. CDR3 length: 12 amino acids. CDR1 and CDR2 (germline): MDHEN, SYDVKM. CDR3 DNA: TGTGCCAGCAGTTTGACAGACTATGGCTACACCTTC. Its protein is CASSLTDYGYTF.

This clonotype was seen only a few times. This sequence joins TRBV7-9 and TRBJ1-1, with 8 bases that match TRBD1. The CDR3 runs to 15 residues. V shed 3 bases and J 1 base; nucleotides not matched to a gene: 4. Germline V lookup: CDR1 SEHNR, CDR2 FQNEAQ (reference sequence). CDR3: CASSFIDRGNTEAFF. CDR3 nucleotide sequence: TGTGCCAGCAGCTTCATAGACAGGGGGAACACTGAAGCTTTCTTT.

This clonotype has more than one count but fewer than ten. This chain links TRBV10-3 with TRBJ2-5, with D uncertain. V was trimmed by 11 bases and J by 1 base, leaving 14 bases between them. CDR3 length equals 13 residues. Per the germline V gene, CDR1 is ENHRY and CDR2 is SYGVKD. In DNA, the CDR3 is TGTGCCGCCACCCCCGGGTCCCAAGAGACCCAGTACTTC. Amino acids: CAATPGSQETQYF.

This clonotype was seen a handful of times. This sequence joins TRBV20-1 and TRBJ2-7; 10 bases map to TRBD2. This CDR3 spans 16 amino acids. Germline assignment: CDR1 DFQATT and CDR2 SNEGSKA (reference sequence). J lost 0 bases, V lost 3 bases, and 8 bases had no gene match. CDR3 DNA sequence: TGCAGTGCTAGTCCTAGCGGGAGAAGGGCCTCCTACGAGCAGTACTTC. This translates into CSASPSGRRASYEQYF.

Worth noting for this clonotype: A much larger clone lies a single base off, so this may be a read error. This rearrangement joins TRBV2 to TRBJ1-5, with D possibly matching TRBD1 (5 bases). V lost 0 bases to trimming and J lost 2 bases, with 8 bases between them. Germline-derived CDR1 and CDR2 are SNHLY and FYNNEI. The CDR3 runs to 15 residues. The CDR3 loop reads CASSEARTRNQPQHF. CDR3 nucleotides: TGTGCCAGCAGTGAAGCGCGGACACGCAATCAGCCCCAGCATTTT.

V and J are TRBV19 and TRBJ1-5; D perhaps matches TRBD1 (5 bases). The CDR3 consists of 14 residues. The V and J ends lost 5 bases and 5 bases respectively, with 13 bases between them. Germline CDR1 is LNHDA and CDR2 is SQIVND (reference sequence). The CDR3 DNA sequence: TGTGCCAGTAGTGCCCAGGGTTGGGATCAGCCCCAGCATTTT. It is translated as CASSAQGWDQPQHF.

The chain has TRBV7-9 and TRBJ1-3; 10 nucleotides line up with TRBD1. Germline trimming cut 5 bases from V and 2 bases from J; bases unmatched to any gene: 3. CDR1 and CDR2 (germline): SEHNR, FQNEAQ (reference sequence). This CDR3 has 15 residues. CDR3 region: CASSVDRGPGNTIYF. In DNA form, the CDR3 reads TGTGCCAGCAGCGTTGACAGGGGGCCTGGAAACACCATATATTTT.

Ten or more counts support this clonotype. This chain connects TRBV6-1 to TRBJ2-1; possibly TRBD1 for D (6 bases). V was pared by 0 bases and J by 10 bases, with 22 bases between. Germline V gene lookup returns CDR1 MNHNS and CDR2 SASEGT. The CDR3 runs 17 residues. The CDR3 sequence is CASSEALYLDSLVEQFF. Written as DNA, the CDR3 is TGTGCCAGCAGTGAAGCGCTGTATTTGGACAGTCTGGTGGAGCAGTTCTTC.

The table lists this clonotype with many counts. This sequence joins TRBV2 and TRBJ1-5; the D gene is possibly TRBD1 (5 bases). There are 15 residues in the CDR3. Trimming took 4 bases from V and 4 from J, leaving 14 bases between them. CDR1 SNHLY and CDR2 FYNNEI come from the germline V gene. The DNA of the CDR3 is TGTGCCAGCAGTGCGGGACGGACCCTAAATCAGCCCCAGCATTTT. Its protein is CASSAGRTLNQPQHF.

The V and J genes are TRBV12-3 or TRBV12-4 and TRBJ2-5; D is uncertain. V lost 5 bases and J lost 4, with 8 bases in between. This CDR3 has 12 residues. CDR3 sequence reads: CASSPTLETQYF. DNA for the CDR3: TGTGCCAGCAGTCCAACATTAGAGACCCAGTACTTC.